Below, 14 T cell receptor beta chains from the same sample are listed, as sequenced in a study of T-cell memory formation after mild COVID-19. TCRdb recomputed calls from the 5' RACE reads with MiXCR, one row per CDR3 protein. Of some 270,000 distinct CDR3 sequences in the sample, just over 15% are singletons; the top ten hold 2.1%. Specimen: PBMCs or a T cell subset sorted from them (not recorded which). The receptors come from an adult woman who had mild COVID-19 (a few samples of this study predate the infection). Cell type and time point are not known.

The gene calls are TRBV6-1 and TRBJ1-6, with TRBD1 identical over 8 bases. The CDR3 is made up of 17 amino acids. The V segment lost 1 base and the J segment 9 bases; nucleotides outside the gene matches: 11. From germline, CDR1 is MNHNS and CDR2 SASEGT. CDR3 residues: CASSEGVTGVGFSPLHF. Here the CDR3 DNA reads TGTGCCAGCAGTGAAGGTGTGACAGGGGTTGGGTTTTCACCCCTCCACTTT.

This clonotype was seen only a few times. The CDR3 region has the DNA TGCAGTGCTATCACAGGCCTGGGGAATCAGCCCCAGCATTTT. Its translation is CSAITGLGNQPQHF. The V gene is TRBV20-1, the J gene TRBJ1-5; D may be TRBD1 (5 bases). Germline CDR1 is DFQATT and CDR2 is SNEGSKA (reference sequence). V lost 4 bases and J lost 4, with 14 bases in between. The CDR3 extends over 14 amino acids.

The rearrangement links TRBV4-1 to TRBJ1-5; no definite D call. The CDR3 totals 17 residues. CDR1 is MGHRA, CDR2 YSYEKL, per germline. Trimming removed 1 base at V and 4 bases at J, with 17 bases between. The CDR3 sequence is CASSQVLATLRNQPQHF. The CDR3, as DNA: TGCGCCAGCAGCCAAGTACTTGCGACACTCCGTAATCAGCCCCAGCATTTT.

This clonotype has just a few counts. The chain links TRBV14 to TRBJ2-3; 9 positions match TRBD2. Germline lookup yields CDR1 SGHDN and CDR2 FVKESK. The CDR3 runs to 16 residues. Trimming cost V 2 bases and J 4 bases; bases outside gene matches: 7. CDR3 in DNA: TGTGCCAGCAGCCAATTAGCGGGAGTCGTTCCAGATACGCAGTATTTT. It codes for CASSQLAGVVPDTQYF.

The chain carries TRBV9 and TRBJ2-3; 8 bases fit TRBD2. Unmatched junction bases numbered 13, after V lost 0 bases and J lost 1 base. The CDR3 has 19 amino acids. Germline V lookup: CDR1 SGDLS, CDR2 YYNGEE. The CDR3 loop is CASSVVVSGAPARTDTQYF. Here the CDR3 DNA reads TGTGCCAGCAGCGTAGTAGTTAGCGGGGCCCCGGCCCGCACAGATACGCAGTATTTT. Based on the CDR3 plus reference TRBV9 and TRBJ2-3, the full variable domain is DSGVTQTPKHLITATGQRVTLRCSPRSGDLSVYWYQQSLDQGLQFLIQYYNGEERAKGNILERFSAQQFPDLHSELNLSSLELGDSALYFCASSVVVSGAPARTDTQYFGPGTRLTVL.

This clonotype came up a few times. The chain combines TRBV30 with TRBJ1-2; D gene uncertain. The CDR3 has 13 amino acids. Germline V CDR1 and CDR2: GTSNPN, SVGIG (reference sequence). The germline V and J ends were trimmed by 2 bases and 5 bases, with 12 bases remaining between them. The CDR3 protein is CAWSTQALYGYTF. CDR3 in DNA: TGTGCCTGGAGTACGCAGGCCCTTTATGGCTACACCTTC.

This clonotype was observed many times. The V and J genes are TRBV18 and TRBJ1-1; D ambiguous. Germline V gives CDR1 KGHSH, CDR2 LQKENI. This CDR3 region has 13 residues. V lost 8 bases and J 1 base, leaving 11 bases between the germline ends. Here the CDR3 DNA reads TGTGCCAGCAGCCCTACAAGGAACACTGAAGCTTTCTTT. Encoded protein: CASSPTRNTEAFF.

This chain connects TRBV30 to TRBJ2-2, with 7 bases matching TRBD1. Germline CDR1 GTSNPN, CDR2 SVGIG (reference sequence). Losses at the gene ends were 2 bases for V and 0 bases for J; bases not matched to a gene: 6. CDR3 size: 16 residues. CDR3 sequence (DNA): TGTGCCTGGAGTAGGGGGCTGGTGGCGAACACCGGGGAGCTGTTTTTT. Translating it yields CAWSRGLVANTGELFF.

The V and J genes are TRBV11-2 and TRBJ1-2; D is possibly TRBD1 (5 bases). The CDR3 has 15 amino acids. Germline assignment: CDR1 SGHAT and CDR2 FQNNGV. V was trimmed by 5 bases and J by 2 bases, leaving 15 bases between them. The chain's CDR3 is CASSQDSHPNYGYTF. CDR3 in DNA: TGTGCCAGCAGCCAAGACAGCCACCCAAACTATGGCTACACCTTC.

This clonotype was picked up a small number of times. The chain joins TRBV24-1 to TRBJ2-7, with D tentatively TRBD2 (5 bases). CDR3 length equals 14 residues. Germline CDR1 and CDR2: KGHDR and SFDVKD. The ends were cut back, 3 bases at V and 2 bases at J, with 10 bases in the middle. DNA of the CDR3: TGTGCCACCAGTGATCGACGGGGAACCTACGAGCAGTACTTC. It specifies CATSDRRGTYEQYF.

This clonotype was detected ten times or more. V and J are TRBV2 and TRBJ2-3; D uncertain. V was trimmed by 1 base and J by 3 bases, leaving 2 bases between them. This CDR3 is built from 12 residues. Germline-derived CDR1 and CDR2 are SNHLY and FYNNEI. The CDR3 loop reads CASSEGTDTQYF. DNA for the CDR3: TGTGCCAGCAGTGAAGGGACAGATACGCAGTATTTT.

The genes are TRBV11-3 and TRBJ2-2; 11 bases are shared with TRBD2. Trimming at V came to 3 bases and at J to 5 bases, leaving 8 bases not matched to a gene. The V gene's germline CDR1 is SGHNT and CDR2 YENEEA. This CDR3 spans 17 amino acids. CDR3 in DNA: TGTGCCAGCAGCTTTGGACTAGCGGGCCGGAGGACCGGGGAGCTGTTTTTT. This encodes CASSFGLAGRRTGELFF.

This clonotype turned up a few times. The chain has TRBV5-5 and TRBJ2-3; TRBD1 matches 7 bases. The junction had 11 bases not matched to a gene; V was cut back by 5 bases and J by 2 bases. CDR1 is SGHKS and CDR2 is YYEKEE in the germline V gene (reference sequence). The CDR3 is 16 amino acids. The CDR3 DNA follows: TGTGCCAGCAGTCATTCAACAGGGGCCTACACAGATACGCAGTATTTT. Translated: CASSHSTGAYTDTQYF.

J is TRBJ1-4 and V is TRBV6-5; D is ambiguous. The CDR3 extends over 14 amino acids. Germline loops: CDR1 MNHEY, CDR2 SVGAGI. Trimming took 4 bases from V and 8 from J, leaving 14 bases between them. The DNA of the CDR3 is TGTGCCAGCAGTTCGGTCGGGGTTCTCGAAAAACTGTTTTTT. Encoded protein: CASSSVGVLEKLFF.